Sequencing of this TCR beta chain was carried out in a study of blood T cell repertoires in COVID-19. Authors' analysis steps: Amplifying reference gene primers gave estimates of nucleated cell counts. Clones were read by immunoSEQ multiplex PCR, and TCRdb kept only the in-frame ones, dropping some. D and trimming come from the DNA, and the V and J calls and clone size come from that table. The repertoire has about 130,000 clones, 90% of them found once; the top ten carry around 3.7%. The sequenced material came from peripheral blood. The receptor's source is a man aged 50 or older with active COVID-19.

The CDR3: CASSSGENQPQHF. The CDR3, as DNA: TGTGCCAGCAGCTCAGGGGAGAATCAGCCCCAGCATTTT. The chain has TRBV5-5 and TRBJ1-5; weak D call: TRBD1 (6 bases). This CDR3 region has 13 residues. Germline loops: CDR1 SGHKS, CDR2 YYEKEE (reference sequence). Trimming stripped 3 bases from V and 4 bases from J, with 8 bases between.